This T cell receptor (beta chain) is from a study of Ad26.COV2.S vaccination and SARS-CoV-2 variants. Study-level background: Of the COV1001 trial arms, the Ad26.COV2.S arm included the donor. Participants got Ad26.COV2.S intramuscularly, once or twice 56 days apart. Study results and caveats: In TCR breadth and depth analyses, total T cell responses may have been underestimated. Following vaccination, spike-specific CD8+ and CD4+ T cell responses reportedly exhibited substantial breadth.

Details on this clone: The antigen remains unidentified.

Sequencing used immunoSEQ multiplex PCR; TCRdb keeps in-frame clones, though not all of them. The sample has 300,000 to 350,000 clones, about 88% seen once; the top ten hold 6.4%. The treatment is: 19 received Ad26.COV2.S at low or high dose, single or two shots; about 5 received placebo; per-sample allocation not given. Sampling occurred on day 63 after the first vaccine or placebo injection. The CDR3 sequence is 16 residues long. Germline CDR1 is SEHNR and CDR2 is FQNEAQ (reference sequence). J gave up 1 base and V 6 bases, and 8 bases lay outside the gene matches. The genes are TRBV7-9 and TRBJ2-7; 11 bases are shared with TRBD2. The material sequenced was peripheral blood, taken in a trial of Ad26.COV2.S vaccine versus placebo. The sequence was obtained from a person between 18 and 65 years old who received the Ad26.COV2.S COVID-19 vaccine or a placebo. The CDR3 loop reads CASRKLAGVGSYEQYF. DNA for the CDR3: TGTGCCAGCAGAAAACTAGCGGGAGTCGGTTCCTACGAGCAGTACTTC.